The entry that follows covers one T cell receptor (beta chain) sequence. The data are from a study of Ad26.COV2.S vaccination and SARS-CoV-2 variants. At the level of the study: This donor came from the COV1001 trial of Ad26.COV2.S.

Measured with immunoSEQ multiplex PCR; TCRdb has only the in-frame clones, and not every one. Of roughly 700,000 clones listed, about 90% were seen once; the top ten hold nearly 1.5%. The treatment denotes: over 15 received Ad26.COV2.S at low or high dose, single or two shots; roughly 5 received placebo; per-sample allocation not given. Day 63 after the first vaccine or placebo injection was the time point for sampling. Germline assignment: CDR1 LNHNV and CDR2 YYDKDF (reference sequence). Trimming stripped 0 bases from V and 9 bases from J, with 9 bases between. This CDR3 comprises 13 residues. The TCR originated in a person between 18 and 60 years old who received the Ad26.COV2.S COVID-19 vaccine or a placebo. This chain connects TRBV15 to TRBJ2-1; D is possibly TRBD1 (7 bases). The input for sequencing was peripheral blood, taken in a trial of Ad26.COV2.S vaccine versus placebo. CDR3 in amino acids: CATSRDQGGEQFF. The CDR3 DNA follows: TGTGCCACCAGCAGAGATCAGGGGGGTGAGCAGTTCTTC.